The 2 T cell receptor beta chains presented below share a single source sample, sequenced in a study of radiation and T cells in renal cell carcinoma. The time point was: baseline pretreatment blood. Treatment meaning: 15 Gy SBRT to primary tumor, nephrectomy 4 weeks later. TCRdb's copy holds only in-frame clones and misses some; the assay was immunoSEQ multiplex PCR. This sample has 85,000 to 100,000 clones, with less than 90% found just once. Specimen: blood, collected from a patient whose treatment included radiotherapy and nephrectomy. The receptors originated from a man aged 50 to 60 with renal cell carcinoma.

This chain connects TRBV28 to TRBJ2-3, with D possibly matching TRBD2 (6 bases). Germline loops: CDR1 MDHEN, CDR2 SYDVKM. The germline V and J ends were trimmed by 5 bases and 1 base, with 13 bases remaining between them. The CDR3 sequence is 15 residues long. Here the CDR3 DNA reads TGTGCCAGCAGTAAACGGGACTCGGGCACAGATACGCAGTATTTT. Its protein product is CASSKRDSGTDTQYF.

This chain links TRBV2 with TRBJ2-7; D not resolved. The V end lost 4 bases, the J end lost 2 bases, and 0 bases lay between the germline ends. The CDR3 contains 10 residues. Germline-derived CDR1 and CDR2 are SNHLY and FYNNEI. The CDR3 protein is CASSAYEQYF. In nucleotides, the CDR3 is TGTGCCAGCAGTGCCTACGAGCAGTACTTC.